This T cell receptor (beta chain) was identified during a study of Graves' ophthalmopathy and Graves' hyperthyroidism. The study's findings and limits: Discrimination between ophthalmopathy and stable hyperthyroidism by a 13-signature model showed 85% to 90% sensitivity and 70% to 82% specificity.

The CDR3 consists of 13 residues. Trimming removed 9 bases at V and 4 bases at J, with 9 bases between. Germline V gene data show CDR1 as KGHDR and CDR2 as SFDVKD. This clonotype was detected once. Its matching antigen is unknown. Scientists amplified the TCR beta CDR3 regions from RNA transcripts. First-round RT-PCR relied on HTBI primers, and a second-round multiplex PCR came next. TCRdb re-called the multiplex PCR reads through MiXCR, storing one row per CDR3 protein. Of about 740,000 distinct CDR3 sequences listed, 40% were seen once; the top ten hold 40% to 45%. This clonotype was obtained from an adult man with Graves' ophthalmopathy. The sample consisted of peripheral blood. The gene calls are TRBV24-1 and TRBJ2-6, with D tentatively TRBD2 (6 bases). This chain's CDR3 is CATGSGGANVLTF. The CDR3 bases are TGTGCCACCGGGAGCGGGGGGGCCAACGTCCTGACTTTC.